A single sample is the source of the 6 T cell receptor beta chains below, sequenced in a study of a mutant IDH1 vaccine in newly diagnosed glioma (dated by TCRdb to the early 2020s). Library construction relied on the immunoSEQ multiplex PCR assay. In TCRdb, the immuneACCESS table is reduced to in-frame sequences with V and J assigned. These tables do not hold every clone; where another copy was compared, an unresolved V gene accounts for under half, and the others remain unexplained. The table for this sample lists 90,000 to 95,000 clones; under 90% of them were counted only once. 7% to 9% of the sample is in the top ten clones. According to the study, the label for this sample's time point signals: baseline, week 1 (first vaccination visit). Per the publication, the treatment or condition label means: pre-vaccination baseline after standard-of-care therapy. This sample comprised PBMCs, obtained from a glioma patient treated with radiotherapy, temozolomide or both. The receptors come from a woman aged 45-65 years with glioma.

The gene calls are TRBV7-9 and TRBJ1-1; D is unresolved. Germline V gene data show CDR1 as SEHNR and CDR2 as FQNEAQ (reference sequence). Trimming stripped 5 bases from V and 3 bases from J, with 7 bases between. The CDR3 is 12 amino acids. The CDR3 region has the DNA TGTGCCAGCAGCCGAACGGACACTGAAGCTTTCTTT. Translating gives CASSRTDTEAFF.

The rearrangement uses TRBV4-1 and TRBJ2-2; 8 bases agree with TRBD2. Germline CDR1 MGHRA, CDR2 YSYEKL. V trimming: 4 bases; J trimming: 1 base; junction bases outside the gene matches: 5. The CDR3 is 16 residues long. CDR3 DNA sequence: TGCGCCAGCAGCCCGGCCGGGACTAGGAACACCGGGGAGCTGTTTTTT. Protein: CASSPAGTRNTGELFF.

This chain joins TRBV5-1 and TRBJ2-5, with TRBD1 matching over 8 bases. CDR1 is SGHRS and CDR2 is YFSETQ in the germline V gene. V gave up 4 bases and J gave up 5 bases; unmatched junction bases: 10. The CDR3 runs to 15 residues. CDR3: CASSEPGGRGETQYF. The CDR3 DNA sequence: TGCGCCAGCAGCGAACCAGGGGGCCGGGGGGAGACCCAGTACTTC. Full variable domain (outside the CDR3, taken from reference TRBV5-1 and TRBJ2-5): KAGVTQTPRYLIKTRGQQVTLSCSPISGHRSVSWYQQTPGQGLQFLFEYFSETQRNKGNFPGRFSGRQFSNSRSEMNVSTLELGDSALYLCASSEPGGRGETQYFGPGTRLLVL.

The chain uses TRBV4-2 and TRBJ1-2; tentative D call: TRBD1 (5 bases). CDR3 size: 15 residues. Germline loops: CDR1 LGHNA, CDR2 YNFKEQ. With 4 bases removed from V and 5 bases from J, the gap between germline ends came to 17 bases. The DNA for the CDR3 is TGTGCCAGCAGCCCCGGCGAGGAGGGGTTATATGGCTACACCTTC. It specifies CASSPGEEGLYGYTF.

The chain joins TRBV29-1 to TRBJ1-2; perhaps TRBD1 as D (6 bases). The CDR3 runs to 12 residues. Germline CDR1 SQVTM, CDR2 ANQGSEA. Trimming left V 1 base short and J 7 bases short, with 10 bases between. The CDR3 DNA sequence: TGCAGCGTTGAAGGGGGGCCCTTTGGCTACACCTTC. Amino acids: CSVEGGPFGYTF.

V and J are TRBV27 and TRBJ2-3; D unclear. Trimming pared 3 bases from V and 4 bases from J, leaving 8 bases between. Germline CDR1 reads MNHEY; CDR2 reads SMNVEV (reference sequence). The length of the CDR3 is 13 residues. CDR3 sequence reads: CASSLWIADTQYF. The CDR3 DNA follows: TGTGCCAGCAGTTTGTGGATCGCAGATACGCAGTATTTT.